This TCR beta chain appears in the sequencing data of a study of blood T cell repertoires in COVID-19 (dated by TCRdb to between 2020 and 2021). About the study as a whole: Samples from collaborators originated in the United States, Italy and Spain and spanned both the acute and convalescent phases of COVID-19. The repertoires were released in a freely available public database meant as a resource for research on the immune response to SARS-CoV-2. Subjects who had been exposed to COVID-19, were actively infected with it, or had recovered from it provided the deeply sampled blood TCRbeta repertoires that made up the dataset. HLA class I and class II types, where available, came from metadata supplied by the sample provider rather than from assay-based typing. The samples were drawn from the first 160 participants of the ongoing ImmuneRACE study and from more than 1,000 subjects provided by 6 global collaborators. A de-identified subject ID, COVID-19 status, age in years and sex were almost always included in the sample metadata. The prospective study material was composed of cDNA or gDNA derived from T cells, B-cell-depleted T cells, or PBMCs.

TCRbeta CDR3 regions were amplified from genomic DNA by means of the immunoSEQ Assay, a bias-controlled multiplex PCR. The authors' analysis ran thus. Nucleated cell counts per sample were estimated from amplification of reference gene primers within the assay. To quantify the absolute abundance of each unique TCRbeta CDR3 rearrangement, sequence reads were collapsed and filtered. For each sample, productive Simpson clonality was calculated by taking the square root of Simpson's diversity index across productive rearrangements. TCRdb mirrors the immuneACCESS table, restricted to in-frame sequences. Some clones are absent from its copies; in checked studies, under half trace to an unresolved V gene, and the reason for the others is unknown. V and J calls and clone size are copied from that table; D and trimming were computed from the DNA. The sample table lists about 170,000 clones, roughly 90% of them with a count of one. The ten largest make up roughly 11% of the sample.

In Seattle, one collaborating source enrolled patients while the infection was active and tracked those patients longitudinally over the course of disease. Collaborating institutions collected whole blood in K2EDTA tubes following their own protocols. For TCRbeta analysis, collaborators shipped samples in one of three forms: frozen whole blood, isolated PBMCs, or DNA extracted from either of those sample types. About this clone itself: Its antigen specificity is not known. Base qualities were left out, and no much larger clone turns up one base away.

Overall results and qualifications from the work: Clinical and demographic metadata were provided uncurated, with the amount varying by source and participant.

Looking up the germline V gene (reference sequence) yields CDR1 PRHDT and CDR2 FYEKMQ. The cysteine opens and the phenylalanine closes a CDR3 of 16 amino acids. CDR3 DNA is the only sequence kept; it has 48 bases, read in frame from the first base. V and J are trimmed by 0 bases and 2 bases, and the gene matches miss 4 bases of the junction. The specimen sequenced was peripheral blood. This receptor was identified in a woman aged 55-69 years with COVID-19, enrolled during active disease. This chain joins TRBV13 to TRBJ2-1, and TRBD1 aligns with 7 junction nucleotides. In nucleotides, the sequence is TGTGCCAGCAGCTTAGGGACAGGGCTGCCCTACAATGAGCAGTTCTTC. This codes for CASSLGTGLPYNEQFF.